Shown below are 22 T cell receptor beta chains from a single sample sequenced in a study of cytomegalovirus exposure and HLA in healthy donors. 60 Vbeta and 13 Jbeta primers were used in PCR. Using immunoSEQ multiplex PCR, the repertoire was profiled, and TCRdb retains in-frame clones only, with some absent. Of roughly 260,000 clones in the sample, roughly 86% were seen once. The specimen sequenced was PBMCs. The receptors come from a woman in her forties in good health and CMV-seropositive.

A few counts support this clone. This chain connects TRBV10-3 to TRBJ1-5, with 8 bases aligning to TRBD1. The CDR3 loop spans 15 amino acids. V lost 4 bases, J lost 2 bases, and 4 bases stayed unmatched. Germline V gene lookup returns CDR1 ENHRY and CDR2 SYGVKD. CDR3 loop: CAISGPGQGNQPQHF. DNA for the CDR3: TGTGCCATCAGTGGCCCGGGACAGGGCAATCAGCCCCAGCATTTT.

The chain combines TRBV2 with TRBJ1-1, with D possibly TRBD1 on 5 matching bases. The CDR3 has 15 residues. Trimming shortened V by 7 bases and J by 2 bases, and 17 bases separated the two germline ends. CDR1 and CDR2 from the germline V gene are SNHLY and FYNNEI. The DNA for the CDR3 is TGTGCCAGCACCATCGGGGGTGACCGAAACACTGAAGCTTTCTTT. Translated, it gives CASTIGGDRNTEAFF.

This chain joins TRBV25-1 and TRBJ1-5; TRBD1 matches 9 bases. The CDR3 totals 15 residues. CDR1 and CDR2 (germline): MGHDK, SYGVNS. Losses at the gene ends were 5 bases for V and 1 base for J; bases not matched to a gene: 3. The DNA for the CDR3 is TGTGCCAGCAGTTCCGGGACAGGGAGCAATCAGCCCCAGCATTTT. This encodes CASSSGTGSNQPQHF.

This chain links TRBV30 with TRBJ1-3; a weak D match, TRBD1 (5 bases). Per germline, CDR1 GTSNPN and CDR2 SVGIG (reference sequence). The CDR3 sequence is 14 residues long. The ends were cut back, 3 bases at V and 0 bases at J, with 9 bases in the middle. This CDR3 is CAWRPTASGNTIYF. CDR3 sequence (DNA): TGTGCCTGGAGGCCGACAGCCTCTGGAAACACCATATATTTT.

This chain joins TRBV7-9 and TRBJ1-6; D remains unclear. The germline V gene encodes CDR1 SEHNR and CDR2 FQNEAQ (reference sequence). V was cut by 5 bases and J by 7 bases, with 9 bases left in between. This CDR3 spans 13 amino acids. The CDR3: CASSLNMNSPLHF. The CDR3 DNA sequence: TGTGCCAGCAGCCTAAATATGAATTCACCCCTCCACTTT.

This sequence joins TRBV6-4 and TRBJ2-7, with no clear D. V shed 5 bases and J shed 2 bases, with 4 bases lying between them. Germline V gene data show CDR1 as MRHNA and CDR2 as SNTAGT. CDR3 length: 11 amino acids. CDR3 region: CASSPTYEQYF. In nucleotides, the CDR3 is TGTGCCAGCAGTCCCACCTACGAGCAGTACTTC.

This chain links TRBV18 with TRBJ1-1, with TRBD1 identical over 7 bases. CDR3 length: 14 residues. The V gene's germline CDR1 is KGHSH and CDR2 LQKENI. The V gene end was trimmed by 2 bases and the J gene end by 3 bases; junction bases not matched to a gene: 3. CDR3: CASSPKGADTEAFF. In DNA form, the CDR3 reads TGTGCCAGCTCACCAAAGGGGGCCGACACTGAAGCTTTCTTT.

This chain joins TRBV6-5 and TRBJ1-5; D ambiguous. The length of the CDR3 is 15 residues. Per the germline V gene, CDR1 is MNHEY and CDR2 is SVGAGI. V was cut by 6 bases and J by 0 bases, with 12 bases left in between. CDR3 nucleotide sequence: TGTGCCAGCAGGCTGGGAGCTTATAGCAATCAGCCCCAGCATTTT. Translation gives CASRLGAYSNQPQHF.

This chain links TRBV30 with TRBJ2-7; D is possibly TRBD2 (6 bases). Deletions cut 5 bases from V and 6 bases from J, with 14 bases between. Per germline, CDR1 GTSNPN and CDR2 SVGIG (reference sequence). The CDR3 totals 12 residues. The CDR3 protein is CAWGLSGGEQYF. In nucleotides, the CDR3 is TGTGCCTGGGGGCTATCCGGGGGCGAGCAGTACTTC.

In DNA form, the CDR3 reads TGTGCCAGCAGTGGACTAGCGGGTCCACTACGAATGGGGTTGTTCTTC. It encodes CASSGLAGPLRMGLFF. The chain carries TRBV6-6 and TRBJ2-1; the match to TRBD2 covers 11 bases. The CDR3 runs 16 residues. Per the germline V gene, CDR1 is MNHNY and CDR2 is SVGAGI (reference sequence). The junction had 18 bases not matched to a gene; V was cut back by 5 bases and J by 15 bases.

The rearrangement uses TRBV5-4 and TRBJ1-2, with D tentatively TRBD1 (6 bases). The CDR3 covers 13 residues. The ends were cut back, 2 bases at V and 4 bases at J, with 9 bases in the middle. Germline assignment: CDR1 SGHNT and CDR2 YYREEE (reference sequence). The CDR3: CASSFDRSYGYTF. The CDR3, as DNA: TGTGCCAGCAGCTTTGACAGGAGCTATGGCTACACCTTC.

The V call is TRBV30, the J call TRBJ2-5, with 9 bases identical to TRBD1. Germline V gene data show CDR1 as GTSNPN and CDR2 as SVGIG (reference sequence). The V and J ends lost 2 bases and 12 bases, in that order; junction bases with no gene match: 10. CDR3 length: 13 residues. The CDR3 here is CAWSITGTGTKYF. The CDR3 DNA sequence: TGTGCCTGGAGTATCACCGGGACAGGGACGAAGTACTTC.

The CDR3 region is CASSQGAGPAYEQYF. CDR3 bases: TGTGCCAGCAGCCAGGGGGCGGGACCCGCCTACGAGCAGTACTTC. V gene TRBV7-2 combines with J gene TRBJ2-7; 8 nucleotides agree with TRBD1. This CDR3 region has 15 residues. Germline values: CDR1 SGHTA, CDR2 FQGNSA. V gave up 5 bases and J gave up 2 bases; unmatched junction bases: 8.

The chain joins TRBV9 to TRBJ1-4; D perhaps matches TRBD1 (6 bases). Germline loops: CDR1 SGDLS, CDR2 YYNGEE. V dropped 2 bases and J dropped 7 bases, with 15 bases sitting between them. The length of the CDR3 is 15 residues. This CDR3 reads CASSVYAGAGEKLFF. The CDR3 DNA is TGTGCCAGCAGCGTTTATGCAGGGGCTGGTGAAAAACTGTTTTTT.

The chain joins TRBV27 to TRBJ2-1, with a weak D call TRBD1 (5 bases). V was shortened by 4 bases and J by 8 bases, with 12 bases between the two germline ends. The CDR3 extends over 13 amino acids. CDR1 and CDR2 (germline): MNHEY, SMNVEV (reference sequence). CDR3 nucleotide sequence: TGTGCCAGCAGTTCCCCGACAGACGATGAGCAGTTCTTC. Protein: CASSSPTDDEQFF.

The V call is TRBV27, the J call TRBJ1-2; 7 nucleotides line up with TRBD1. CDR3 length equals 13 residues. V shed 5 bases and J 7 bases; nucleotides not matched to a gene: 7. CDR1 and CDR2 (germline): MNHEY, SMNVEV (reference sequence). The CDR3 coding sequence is TGTGCCAGCAGTAAGCACAGGGGTAGTGGCTACACCTTC. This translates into CASSKHRGSGYTF.

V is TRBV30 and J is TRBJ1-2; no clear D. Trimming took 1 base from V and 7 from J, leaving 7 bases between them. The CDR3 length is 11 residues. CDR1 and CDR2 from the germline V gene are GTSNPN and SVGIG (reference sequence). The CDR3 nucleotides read TGTGCCTGGAGTGCCGGAGGTGGCTACACCTTC. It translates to CAWSAGGGYTF.

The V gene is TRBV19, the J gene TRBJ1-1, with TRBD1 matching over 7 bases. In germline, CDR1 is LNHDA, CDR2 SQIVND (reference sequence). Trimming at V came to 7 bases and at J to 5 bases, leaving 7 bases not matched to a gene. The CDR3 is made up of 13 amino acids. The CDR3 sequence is CASTPGGQTEAFF. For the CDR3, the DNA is TGTGCCAGTACCCCAGGGGGTCAAACTGAAGCTTTCTTT.

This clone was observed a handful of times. CDR3 protein: CASSLSGTSARRRGTDTQYF. CDR3 DNA: TGTGCCAGCAGTTTATCGGGGACTAGCGCCCGACGGAGGGGCACAGATACGCAGTATTTT. The V gene is TRBV27, the J gene TRBJ2-3; 10 bases map to TRBD2. Unmatched junction bases numbered 13, after V lost 0 bases and J lost 1 base. Germline-derived CDR1 and CDR2 are MNHEY and SMNVEV (reference sequence). The CDR3 covers 20 residues.

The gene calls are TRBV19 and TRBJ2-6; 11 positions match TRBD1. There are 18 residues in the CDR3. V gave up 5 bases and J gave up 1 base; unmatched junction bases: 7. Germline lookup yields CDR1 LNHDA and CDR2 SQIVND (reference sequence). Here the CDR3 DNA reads TGTGCCAGTAGTCGGACAGGGGGCTTTTTGTCTGGGGCCAACGTCCTGACTTTC. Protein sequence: CASSRTGGFLSGANVLTF.

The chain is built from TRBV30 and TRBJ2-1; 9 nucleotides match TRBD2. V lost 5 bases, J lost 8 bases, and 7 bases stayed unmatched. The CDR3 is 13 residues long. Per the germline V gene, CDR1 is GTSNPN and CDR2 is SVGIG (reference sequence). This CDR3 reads CAWGVSGSYEQFF. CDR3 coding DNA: TGTGCCTGGGGAGTTAGCGGGAGTTATGAGCAGTTCTTC.

The CDR3 DNA sequence: TGTGCCAGCAGTGAGTCCAGGGTAACCGATACGCAGTATTTT. Amino acids: CASSESRVTDTQYF. This chain uses TRBV6-1 with TRBJ2-3, with D maybe TRBD1 (5 bases). The CDR3 has 14 amino acids. V dropped 3 bases and J dropped 6 bases, with 13 bases sitting between them. The germline V gene encodes CDR1 MNHNS and CDR2 SASEGT.